The source of this T cell receptor (beta chain) is a study of blood T cell repertoires in COVID-19. The overall study: Specimens from acute and convalescent COVID-19 originated in the United States, Italy and Spain. PBMCs, B-cell-depleted T cells, or T cells provided the cDNA or gDNA that made up the material.

The CDR3 sequence is 15 residues long. V was cut by 0 bases and J by 9 bases, with 13 bases left in between. Per the germline V gene, CDR1 is SGHNT and CDR2 is YYREEE (reference sequence). Study processing details: Reference gene primer amplification gave estimated nucleated cell counts. Generated by immunoSEQ multiplex PCR, the TCRdb table keeps only in-frame clones and is missing some. V and J calls and clone size are those listed in that table; D and trimming were worked out from the DNA. The table shows 380,000 or so clones, with approximately 77% occurring only once. This rearrangement joins TRBV5-4 to TRBJ1-6; D is perhaps TRBD1 (5 bases). This TCR came from a human donor with acute or convalescent COVID-19. The donor label of this sample is uncertain. Sequencing was performed on peripheral blood. Here the CDR3 DNA reads TGTGCCAGCAGCTTGGGGGTCCTCGGGGGTTCACCCCTCCACTTT. Protein sequence: CASSLGVLGGSPLHF.